The T cell receptor (beta chain) described here comes from a study of blood T cell repertoires in COVID-19. On the study more broadly: Whether acute or convalescent, the COVID-19 samples came from the United States, Italy and Spain.

With 6 bases clipped from V and 4 bases from J, the junction kept 11 bases outside the gene matches. The length of the CDR3 is 16 residues. The germline V gene encodes CDR1 SGHTA and CDR2 FQGNSA. Data came from immunoSEQ multiplex PCR; TCRdb stores just in-frame clones and leaves some out. The sample contains about 120,000 clones, roughly 89% of which appear only once. This sequence joins TRBV7-2 and TRBJ2-2; 7 nucleotides agree with TRBD1. The TCR sequence derives from a woman in her sixties with COVID-19, enrolled during active disease. Sequenced input: peripheral blood. In DNA form, the CDR3 reads TGTGCCAGCAGTTTGAGGAGACAGGGTGGCACCGGGGAGCTGTTTTTT. Protein product: CASSLRRQGGTGELFF.